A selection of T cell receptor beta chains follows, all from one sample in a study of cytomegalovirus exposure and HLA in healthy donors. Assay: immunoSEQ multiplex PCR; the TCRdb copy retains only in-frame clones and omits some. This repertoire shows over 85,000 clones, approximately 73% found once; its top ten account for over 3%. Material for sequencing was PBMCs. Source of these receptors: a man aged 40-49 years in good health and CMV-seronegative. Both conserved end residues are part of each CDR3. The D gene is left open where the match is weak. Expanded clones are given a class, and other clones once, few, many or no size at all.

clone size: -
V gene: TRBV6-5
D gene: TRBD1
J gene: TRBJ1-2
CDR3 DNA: TGTGCCAGCAGTTACCCCGGGACAGGGGGTAGCTACACCTTC
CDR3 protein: CASSYPGTGGSYTF

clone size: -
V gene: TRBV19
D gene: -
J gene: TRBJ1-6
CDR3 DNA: TGTGCCAGTACCATGGGCCCGGGGGGAAATTCACCCCTCCACTTT
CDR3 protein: CASTMGPGGNSPLHF

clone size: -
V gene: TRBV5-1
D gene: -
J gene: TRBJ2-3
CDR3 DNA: TGCGCCAGCAGCTTGTTTGGACACCGCACAGATACGCAGTATTTT
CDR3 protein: CASSLFGHRTDTQYF

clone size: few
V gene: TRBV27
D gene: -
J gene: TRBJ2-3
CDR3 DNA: TGTGCCAGCAGTTCCTCCTACAGGGTTCACGGCGTTATTGGGGATACGCAGTATTTT
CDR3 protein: CASSSSYRVHGVIGDTQYF

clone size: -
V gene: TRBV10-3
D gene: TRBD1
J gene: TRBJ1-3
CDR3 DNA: TGTGCCATCAGTGAGTCTGGGACAGGGAAGGCTGGAAACACCATATATTTT
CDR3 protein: CAISESGTGKAGNTIYF

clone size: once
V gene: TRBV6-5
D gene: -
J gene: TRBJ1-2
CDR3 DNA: TGTGCCAGCAGTCCGACTCGGAAGGATGGCTACACCTTC
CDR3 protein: CASSPTRKDGYTF

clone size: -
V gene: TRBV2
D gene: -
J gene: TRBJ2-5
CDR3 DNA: TGTGCCAGCAGACCTAACAAGGCCCCCTCAGGAAAGACCCAGTACTTC
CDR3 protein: CASRPNKAPSGKTQYF

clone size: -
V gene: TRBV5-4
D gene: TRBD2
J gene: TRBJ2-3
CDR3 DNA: TGTGCCAGCAGCTTGGACGGGGGGAGCACATCGAATACGCAGTATTTT
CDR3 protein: CASSLDGGSTSNTQYF

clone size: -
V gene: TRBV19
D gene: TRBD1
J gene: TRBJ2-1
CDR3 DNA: TGTGCCAGTAGTCGCCCTAGGGGGGGGACAGGGGGGGACTCTGTCAAGAATGAGCAGTTCTTC
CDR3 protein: CASSRPRGGTGGDSVKNEQFF

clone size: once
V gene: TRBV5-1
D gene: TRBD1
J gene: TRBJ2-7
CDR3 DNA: TGCGCCAGCAGCTTGGTGCCGGGACAGCTCTCCTACGAGCAGTACTTC
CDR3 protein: CASSLVPGQLSYEQYF

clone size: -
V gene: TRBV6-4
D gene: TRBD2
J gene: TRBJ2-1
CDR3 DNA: TGTGCCAGCAGTGACGGAACTAGCGACTACAATGAGCAGTTCTTC
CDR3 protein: CASSDGTSDYNEQFF

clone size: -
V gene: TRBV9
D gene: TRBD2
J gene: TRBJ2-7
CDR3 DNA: TGTGCCAGCAGCCCCTGGGAGGGGACCTACGAGCAGTACTTC
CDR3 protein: CASSPWEGTYEQYF

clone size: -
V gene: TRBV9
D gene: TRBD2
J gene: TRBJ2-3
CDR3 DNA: TGTGCCAGCAGCCCGCTAGCGGGGGGAAGCACAGATACGCAGTATTTT
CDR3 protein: CASSPLAGGSTDTQYF

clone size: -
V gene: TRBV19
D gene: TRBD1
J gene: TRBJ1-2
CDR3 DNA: TGTGCCAGTAGTAACTCCGGGACAGGGATAGGGTATGGCTACACCTTC
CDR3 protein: CASSNSGTGIGYGYTF

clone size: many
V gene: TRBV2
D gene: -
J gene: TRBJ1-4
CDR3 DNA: TGTGCCAGCAGGACCCCCAGGGTGGCTAATGAAAAACTGTTTTTT
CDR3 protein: CASRTPRVANEKLFF

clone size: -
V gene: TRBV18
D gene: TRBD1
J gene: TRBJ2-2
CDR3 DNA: TGTGCCAGCTCACCAAAAGGACAGGGGATGCGGGACACCGGGGAGCTGTTTTTT
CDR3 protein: CASSPKGQGMRDTGELFF

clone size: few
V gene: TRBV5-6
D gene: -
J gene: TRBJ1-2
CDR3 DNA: TGTGCCAGCAGCTTTCAGGGTGCGTTTGGCTACACCTTC
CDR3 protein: CASSFQGAFGYTF

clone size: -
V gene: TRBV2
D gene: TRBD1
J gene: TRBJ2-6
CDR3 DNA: TGTGCCAGCAGTCGACAGGGGTCTGGGGCCAACGTCCTGACTTTC
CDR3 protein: CASSRQGSGANVLTF

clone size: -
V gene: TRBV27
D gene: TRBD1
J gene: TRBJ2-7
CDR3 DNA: TGTGCCAGCAGTTTCGGGACAGGGAGTAAAAGGAGCTCCTACGAGCAGTACTTC
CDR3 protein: CASSFGTGSKRSSYEQYF

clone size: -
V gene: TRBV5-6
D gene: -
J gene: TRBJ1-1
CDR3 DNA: TGTGCCAGCAGCTCTCTAGAGACTGACAGCTACACTGAAGCTTTCTTT
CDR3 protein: CASSSLETDSYTEAFF

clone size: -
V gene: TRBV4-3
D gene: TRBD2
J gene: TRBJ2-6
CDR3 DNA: TGCGCCAGCAGCTCCTCTACTCTAGCGGGGGCCTCTGGGGCCAACGTCCTGACTTTC
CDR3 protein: CASSSSTLAGASGANVLTF

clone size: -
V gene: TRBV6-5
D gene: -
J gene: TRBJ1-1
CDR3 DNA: TGTGCCAGCAGGAGGGAGGGGAGCACTGAAGCTTTCTTT
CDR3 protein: CASRREGSTEAFF

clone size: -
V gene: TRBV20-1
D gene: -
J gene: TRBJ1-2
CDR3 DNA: TGCAGTGCTCAGGGTTACTATGGCTACACCTTC
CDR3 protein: CSAQGYYGYTF